A selection of T cell receptor beta chains follows, all from one sample in a study of T cells expressing NK-cell markers. TCRdb reanalyzed the 5' RACE reads and collapses them to one entry per CDR3 protein, without DNA. This repertoire includes about 260,000 distinct CDR3 sequences. Material for sequencing was blood T cells: a sorted CD56 or NKG2C T cell subset, CD4+ or CD8+ T cells, or bulk PBMC T cells (not recorded which). The source of these receptors is a man aged 18 to 30 in good health. Both conserved end residues are part of each CDR3.

V gene	J gene	CDR3 protein
TRBV6-1	TRBJ2-5	CASSEHLGHLNKTQYF
TRBV7-9	TRBJ2-3	CASSPPWGTSGTDTQYF
TRBV29-1	TRBJ2-7	CSVEGATRGEQYF
TRBV12-3/TRBV12-4	TRBJ1-5	CASRGQDHQPQHF
TRBV20-1	TRBJ2-1	CSASVSGTTNEQFF
TRBV6-2/TRBV6-3	TRBJ2-5	CASSYLTSGQETQYF
TRBV5-4	TRBJ2-1	CASSLPAGGGINEQFF
TRBV14	TRBJ1-2	CASSPGTNYGYTF
TRBV30	TRBJ2-5	CAWSVKGRGETQYF
TRBV7-9	TRBJ2-1	CASSQSPRSGFNEQFF
TRBV30	TRBJ2-1	CAWRLWGTGLAGGSYNEQFF
TRBV29-1	TRBJ1-1	CSVETKHANTEAFF
TRBV27	TRBJ2-2	CASSPSQGATGELFF
TRBV12-3/TRBV12-4	TRBJ2-1	CASSSGRDRNEQFF
TRBV12-3/TRBV12-4	TRBJ1-5	CASTRDGDQPQHF
TRBV25-1	TRBJ2-5	CASSPGLGLAGSETQYF
TRBV9	TRBJ2-7	CASSVGSSEQYF
TRBV3-1	TRBJ2-3	CASSQAAVDTQYF
TRBV6-1	TRBJ1-1	CASSEVQGRTEAFF
TRBV30	TRBJ1-2	CAWSVSREIGYTF
TRBV12-3/TRBV12-4	TRBJ2-3	CASSLRLAGDGDTQYF
TRBV11-1	TRBJ2-1	CASSSPIAGNEQFF
TRBV14	TRBJ1-1	CASSPLFLNTEAFF
TRBV5-6	TRBJ2-1	CASSPVGANPNEQFF
TRBV15	TRBJ1-2	CATSRDDGGNYGYTF
TRBV9	TRBJ2-2	CASSAGTRSTGELFF
TRBV3-1	TRBJ2-2	CASSQGLAGGTVGELFF
TRBV3-1	TRBJ2-7	CASSHQGLYEQYF
TRBV11-3	TRBJ2-5	CASSQQFPWTSGREETQYF
TRBV12-3/TRBV12-4	TRBJ2-1	CASSLLFGTYSYNEQFF
TRBV7-3	TRBJ1-1	CASRRQGNTEAFF
TRBV7-3	TRBJ1-6	CASSLSGDGNSPLHF
TRBV27	TRBJ2-1	CASSPRALPEYYNEQFF
TRBV5-1	TRBJ1-3	CASTDSSGNTIYF
TRBV3-1	TRBJ2-1	CASSLTSGRLNEQFF
TRBV7-2	TRBJ2-1	CASSLAGTSGIYNEQFF
TRBV20-1	TRBJ2-5	CSARVGIAGGQETQYF
TRBV7-3	TRBJ2-1	CASSLMWDSDEQFF
TRBV23-1	TRBJ1-2	CASSQLGGYTF
TRBV12-3/TRBV12-4	TRBJ1-1	CASSFIQGSSAEAFF
TRBV11-2	TRBJ1-1	CASSLDLKGGTEAFF
TRBV20-1	TRBJ2-1	CSARELRGHPYNEQFF
TRBV12-3/TRBV12-4	TRBJ2-1	CASSLALLTSGRGNEQFF
TRBV29-1	TRBJ2-5	CSVEFSVQETQYF
TRBV7-9	TRBJ2-5	CASSFEREGPETQYF
TRBV29-1	TRBJ1-3	CSPPPGASGNTIYF
TRBV6-5	TRBJ2-2	CASSATGKKLFF
TRBV2	TRBJ1-2	CASSDFGRTSSYGYTF
TRBV5-1	TRBJ2-3	CASSSGTGGDTQYF
TRBV7-2	TRBJ1-5	CASSLVGLQPQHF
TRBV10-2	TRBJ2-2	CASSGAGGPRELFF
TRBV5-6	TRBJ2-6	CASSLLGASGANVLTF
TRBV19	TRBJ2-3	CASSADTRSPTDTQYF
TRBV20-1	TRBJ2-6	CSARQGSSGANVLTF
TRBV20-1	TRBJ1-1	CSARWPAGGTEAFF
TRBV6-1	TRBJ1-5	CASGQAGRFNQPQHF
TRBV20-1	TRBJ2-7	CSANRLLQGSYEQYF